The 30 T cell receptor beta chains listed next were all sequenced from one sample in a study of blood T cell repertoires in COVID-19. Sequenced by immunoSEQ multiplex PCR; TCRdb stores in-frame clones only, minus some. Among approximately 170,000 clones, about 86% were seen once, and the ten largest hold approximately 18%. Sample: peripheral blood. Receptor source: an older woman who had recovered from COVID-19.

This clone was detected once. The V call is TRBV5-4, the J call TRBJ2-5; D might be TRBD1 (6 bases). The CDR3 has 15 amino acids. The germline V and J ends were trimmed by 3 bases and 0 bases, with 12 bases remaining between them. Looked up from germline, CDR1 is SGHNT and CDR2 is YYREEE (reference sequence). The CDR3 region is CASSSLRDNQETQYF. CDR3 bases: TGTGCCAGCAGCTCTCTCCGGGACAACCAAGAGACCCAGTACTTC.

This chain joins TRBV5-1 and TRBJ2-1; TRBD2 might be the D (6 bases). The CDR3 is 16 amino acids. Germline values: CDR1 SGHRS, CDR2 YFSETQ. Deletions cut 2 bases from V and 0 bases from J, with 12 bases between. The CDR3 protein is CASSLAGESSYNEQFF. Here the CDR3 DNA reads TGCGCCAGCAGCTTAGCGGGCGAAAGCTCCTACAATGAGCAGTTCTTC.

This clone occurred once. The chain has TRBV7-2 and TRBJ1-3; TRBD1 is a possible D gene (5 bases). The CDR3 has 14 amino acids. In germline, CDR1 is SGHTA, CDR2 FQGNSA. Between the trimmed V and J ends, which lost 1 base and 3 bases, there was a span of 7 bases. CDR3 in DNA: TGTGCCAGCAGCTTAGGGAGGGGTGGAAACACCATATATTTT. Translating it yields CASSLGRGGNTIYF.

J is TRBJ1-2 and V is TRBV21-1; TRBD1, as called in the table, went unchecked against the DNA. TRBV21-1 is tagged as a pseudogene. CDR3 length: 20 amino acids. This CDR3 is CASSKGSPSRGSSMATPGLF. The CDR3 coding sequence is TGTGCCAGCAGCAAAGGCAGCCCGAGTAGGGGATCCTCTATGGCTACACCAGGCCTCTTC.

The chain recombines TRBV19 with TRBJ1-1; 9 bases align to TRBD1. This CDR3 has 16 amino acids. J was trimmed by 1 base and V by 3 bases; bases with no gene match: 6. The germline CDR1 and CDR2 sequences are LNHDA and SQIVND (reference sequence). The CDR3 DNA is TGTGCCAGTAGTATGGGGACAGGGTACGGGAACACTGAAGCTTTCTTT. It is translated as CASSMGTGYGNTEAFF.

This chain joins TRBV5-4 and TRBJ2-2; a weak D match, TRBD1 (6 bases). The CDR3 consists of 13 residues. Trimming removed 4 bases from V and 7 bases from J, with 11 bases in between. Looked up from germline, CDR1 is SGHNT and CDR2 is YYREEE (reference sequence). CDR3 in amino acids: CASSIDRNGELFF. The DNA for the CDR3 is TGTGCCAGCAGCATAGACAGGAACGGGGAGCTGTTTTTT. Drawing the rest from reference TRBV5-4 and TRBJ2-2, the complete variable domain is ETGVTQSPTHLIKTRGQQVTLRCSSQSGHNTVSWYQQALGQGPQFIFQYYREEENGRGNFPPRFSGLQFPNYSSELNVNALELDDSALYLCASSIDRNGELFFGEGSRLTVL.

The chain has TRBV27 and TRBJ1-2; perhaps TRBD1 as D (5 bases). The CDR3 totals 14 residues. Between the trimmed V and J ends, which lost 5 bases and 4 bases, there was a span of 14 bases. Germline-derived CDR1 and CDR2 are MNHEY and SMNVEV (reference sequence). The CDR3 DNA reads as TGTGCCAGCAGTGCTAGGGGTTTCGGCTATGGCTACACCTTC. Translated: CASSARGFGYGYTF.

The chain links TRBV5-6 to TRBJ2-5, with D possibly being TRBD1 (5 bases). Germline V CDR1 and CDR2: SGHDT, YYEEEE. The germline V and J ends were trimmed by 1 base and 1 base, with 11 bases remaining between them. The CDR3 is 15 residues long. The CDR3 loop is CASSLYGQGQETQYF. CDR3 DNA sequence: TGTGCCAGCAGCTTGTACGGGCAGGGCCAAGAGACCCAGTACTTC.

The CDR3 region is CASSPPHLGRSLGEQYF. The CDR3, as DNA: TGTGCCAGCAGCCCCCCGCATCTCGGGAGGTCCCTGGGAGAGCAGTACTTC. The chain couples TRBV7-3 to TRBJ2-7; 7 nucleotides line up with TRBD2. This CDR3 has 17 amino acids. The junction had 20 bases not matched to a gene; V was cut back by 5 bases and J by 7 bases. Germline assignment: CDR1 SGHTA and CDR2 FQGTGA.

This chain connects TRBV6-6 to TRBJ2-7; 12 nucleotides match TRBD1. CDR3 size: 16 residues. V lost 6 bases and J lost 5; bases outside the gene matches: 11. Germline CDR1 reads MNHNY; CDR2 reads SVGAGI (reference sequence). The DNA for the CDR3 is TGTGCCAGCAGACACGGGACAGGGGGCCCAGGGGACGAGCAGTACTTC. Residues: CASRHGTGGPGDEQYF.

The rearrangement links TRBV5-4 to TRBJ2-3; D is unclear. Germline-derived CDR1 and CDR2 are SGHNT and YYREEE (reference sequence). Trimming left V 0 bases short and J 4 bases short, with 3 bases between. The CDR3 consists of 12 residues. Here the CDR3 DNA reads TGTGCCAGCAGCTTGGTCGCAGATACGCAGTATTTT. It yields the protein CASSLVADTQYF.

The rearrangement joins TRBV19 to TRBJ1-2, with 12 bases identical to TRBD1. The ends lost 5 bases at V and 8 bases at J; junction bases unmatched: 12. The CDR3 extends over 16 amino acids. Germline lookup yields CDR1 LNHDA and CDR2 SQIVND (reference sequence). The CDR3 DNA reads TGTGCCAGTAGTCCAAGGCCGGGACAGGGGGCACGGGGCTACACCTTC. The encoded protein is CASSPRPGQGARGYTF.

The chain recombines TRBV6-5 with TRBJ2-2; the match to TRBD1 covers 7 bases. Germline V CDR1 and CDR2: MNHEY, SVGAGI. The CDR3 sequence is 13 residues long. The ends lost 10 bases at V and 7 bases at J; junction bases unmatched: 9. This chain's CDR3 is CAILRGRSGELFF. CDR3 coding DNA: TGTGCCATCCTAAGGGGGCGAAGCGGGGAGCTGTTTTTT.

The chain has TRBV4-2 and TRBJ1-5; 9 bases match TRBD1. Losses at the gene ends were 0 bases for V and 8 bases for J; bases not matched to a gene: 8. The CDR3 extends over 16 amino acids. Germline V gene sequence: CDR1 LGHNA, CDR2 YNFKEQ. As DNA, the CDR3 is TGTGCCAGCAGCCAAGAGTGGACAGGGGTCGGGGAGCCCCAGCATTTT. Protein: CASSQEWTGVGEPQHF.

This clone was detected only once. The chain combines TRBV2 with TRBJ2-7, with 8 nucleotides matching TRBD1. V gave up 6 bases and J gave up 0 bases; unmatched junction bases: 7. CDR3 length equals 15 residues. Germline V lookup: CDR1 SNHLY, CDR2 FYNNEI. CDR3 bases: TGTGCCAGCAGGGAGGGACAGGCTAGCTCCTACGAGCAGTACTTC. It specifies CASREGQASSYEQYF. The full variable domain, in which reference TRBV2 and TRBJ2-7 provide the parts outside the CDR3, is EPEVTQTPSHQVTQMGQEVILRCVPISNHLYFYWYRQILGQKVEFLVSFYNNEISEKSEIFDDQFSVERPDGSNFTLKIRSTKLEDSAMYFCASREGQASSYEQYFGPGTRLTVT.

The chain links TRBV5-4 to TRBJ1-2, with TRBD1 matching 7 bases. Germline V gene sequence: CDR1 SGHNT, CDR2 YYREEE (reference sequence). With 3 bases clipped from V and 0 bases from J, the junction kept 11 bases outside the gene matches. The CDR3 spans 17 residues. CDR3: CASSSRRGQQTNYGYTF. For the CDR3, the DNA is TGTGCCAGCAGCTCCCGGCGGGGACAGCAAACTAACTATGGCTACACCTTC.

The chain recombines TRBV27 with TRBJ1-2; possible D gene TRBD1, 6 bases. Trimming left V 6 bases short and J 4 bases short, with 15 bases between. Germline assignment: CDR1 MNHEY and CDR2 SMNVEV (reference sequence). This CDR3 has 14 amino acids. CDR3 nucleotides: TGTGCCAGCAGCCAACAGGGCTACGGCTATGGCTACACCTTC. Residues: CASSQQGYGYGYTF.

The chain employs TRBV6-6 and TRBJ2-2; TRBD2 is a possible D gene (7 bases). Germline V gives CDR1 MNHNY, CDR2 SVGAGI (reference sequence). The CDR3 has 13 amino acids. The V end lost 7 bases, the J end lost 8 bases, and 14 bases lay between the germline ends. The CDR3 loop reads CASTNGGRGELFF. Here the CDR3 DNA reads TGTGCCAGCACCAACGGGGGGCGGGGGGAGCTGTTTTTT.

The rearrangement uses TRBV7-9 and TRBJ2-7; D gene uncertain. V was shortened by 7 bases and J by 0 bases, with 13 bases between the two germline ends. Per the germline V gene, CDR1 is SEHNR and CDR2 is FQNEAQ (reference sequence). This CDR3 contains 14 residues. The CDR3 protein is CASTTPGGSYEQYF. The CDR3 nucleotides are TGTGCCAGCACCACCCCCGGCGGCTCCTACGAGCAGTACTTC.

The chain recombines TRBV18 with TRBJ1-5; D not certain. Trimming took 3 bases from V and 5 from J, leaving 8 bases between them. The CDR3 covers 13 residues. The germline CDR1 and CDR2 sequences are KGHSH and LQKENI. CDR3: CASSPAEDQPQHF. For the CDR3, the DNA is TGTGCCAGCTCACCCGCCGAGGATCAGCCCCAGCATTTT.

The chain couples TRBV28 to TRBJ2-7, with D possibly matching TRBD1 (6 bases). The germline CDR1 and CDR2 sequences are MDHEN and SYDVKM. The CDR3 consists of 12 residues. The V gene lost 7 bases and the J gene lost 4 bases, with 11 bases spanning the gap. As DNA, the CDR3 is TGTGCCAGCACCCAGGGGAGTTACGAGCAGTACTTC. It yields the protein CASTQGSYEQYF.

This clone was counted between two and nine times. J is TRBJ2-7 and V is TRBV5-6, with D possibly TRBD2 on 5 matching bases. This CDR3 region has 14 residues. V was trimmed by 4 bases and J by 5 bases, leaving 16 bases between them. Germline V CDR1 and CDR2: SGHDT, YYEEEE. DNA of the CDR3: TGTGCCAGCAGCCTTGTCGGGGTGAGCCACGAGCAGTACTTC. This gives the protein CASSLVGVSHEQYF.

This clone was recorded only once. V usage is TRBV19 and J usage is TRBJ2-1; TRBD2 might be the D (5 bases). Trimming removed 9 bases from V and 0 bases from J, with 21 bases in between. Germline CDR1 and CDR2: LNHDA and SQIVND (reference sequence). The CDR3 runs to 17 residues. The CDR3 DNA sequence: TGTGCCAGCTCACCCGAGGGCCCCTGGGGCTCCTACAATGAGCAGTTCTTC. Translation: CASSPEGPWGSYNEQFF.

CDR3 bases: TGTGCCAGCTCACCATGGGACAGGACGATGAACACTGAAGCTTTCTTT. Translated: CASSPWDRTMNTEAFF. J is TRBJ1-1 and V is TRBV18; 8 positions agree with TRBD1. V trimming: 2 bases; J trimming: 0 bases; junction bases outside the gene matches: 5. Germline V gene lookup returns CDR1 KGHSH and CDR2 LQKENI. The CDR3 contains 16 residues.

The chain uses TRBV7-3 and TRBJ2-3; no clear D. The germline V gene has CDR1 SGHTA and CDR2 FQGTGA. The CDR3 length is 16 residues. V lost 5 bases, J lost 4 bases, and 19 bases lay in between. In nucleotides, the CDR3 is TGTGCCAGCAGCCCCCAGGCACCAGCCGTTCCAGATACGCAGTATTTT. Its protein product is CASSPQAPAVPDTQYF.

The rearrangement uses TRBV24-1 and TRBJ1-1; 10 bases line up with TRBD1. Germline CDR1 and CDR2: KGHDR and SFDVKD. V lost 8 bases to trimming and J lost 0 bases; unmatched junction nucleotides: 11. CDR3 size: 17 residues. In DNA, the CDR3 is TGTGCCACCACCCAGACAGGGGGCCTCAATATGAACACTGAAGCTTTCTTT. Protein product: CATTQTGGLNMNTEAFF.

The chain joins TRBV27 to TRBJ2-7, with TRBD1 matching 9 bases. The J segment lost 0 bases and the V segment lost 5 bases, leaving 8 bases of the junction unmatched. Per the germline V gene, CDR1 is MNHEY and CDR2 is SMNVEV (reference sequence). This CDR3 comprises 16 residues. The CDR3 bases are TGTGCCAGCAGTCCAGGGACAGGGCACAGCTCCTACGAGCAGTACTTC. Its protein product is CASSPGTGHSSYEQYF.

The chain employs TRBV18 and TRBJ2-5, with TRBD1 matching 10 bases. V trimming: 8 bases; J trimming: 5 bases; junction bases outside the gene matches: 5. Germline V CDR1 and CDR2: KGHSH, LQKENI. CDR3 length: 13 residues. As DNA, the CDR3 is TGTGCCAGCCGACCGGGACAGGGGGAGACCCAGTACTTC. It yields the protein CASRPGQGETQYF.

V and J are TRBV28 and TRBJ2-3; the match to TRBD1 covers 7 bases. This CDR3 region has 15 residues. The germline gives CDR1 MDHEN, CDR2 SYDVKM. Trimming at V came to 7 bases and at J to 2 bases, leaving 9 bases not matched to a gene. The CDR3 here is CASTSRGPITDTQYF. In DNA form, the CDR3 reads TGTGCCAGCACCTCGAGGGGGCCTATCACAGATACGCAGTATTTT.

The chain joins TRBV5-1 to TRBJ2-1, with 10 bases fitting TRBD2. Germline lookup yields CDR1 SGHRS and CDR2 YFSETQ. This CDR3 contains 15 residues. The J segment lost 5 bases and the V segment lost 3 bases, leaving 5 bases of the junction unmatched. This CDR3 reads CASSSTGTSDNEQFF. The CDR3 bases are TGCGCCAGCAGCTCGACCGGGACTAGCGACAATGAGCAGTTCTTC.